The T cell receptor beta chain under discussion was sequenced for a study of OX40 agonist ivuxolimab in advanced cancers. Overall study: At doses from 0.01 to 10 mg/kg, patients were given intravenous ivuxolimab every 2 weeks.

The germline V and J ends were trimmed by 4 bases and 1 base, with 12 bases remaining between them. The CDR3 contains 14 residues. The germline V gene encodes CDR1 SGHNT and CDR2 YYREEE (reference sequence). Patients had blood sampled at baseline and again on cycle 4 day 1 and cycle 7 day 1. Libraries were prepared by immunoSEQ multiplex PCR; TCRdb keeps only in-frame clonotypes and omits some of them. The data contain tens of thousands of clones, 65% to 90% of them seen just once; the ten biggest clones take up 20% to 25%. The specimen comprised CD4+ or CD8+ T cells sorted from blood, sampled in a trial of the OX40 agonist ivuxolimab. The V call is TRBV5-4, the J call TRBJ2-7, with D maybe TRBD1 (6 bases). The receptor was derived from an adult with an advanced solid tumor such as melanoma, head and neck, liver or kidney cancer. DNA of the CDR3: TGTGCCAGCAGCGTTCCGGGACATTCCTACGAGCAGTACTTC. Translating gives CASSVPGHSYEQYF.